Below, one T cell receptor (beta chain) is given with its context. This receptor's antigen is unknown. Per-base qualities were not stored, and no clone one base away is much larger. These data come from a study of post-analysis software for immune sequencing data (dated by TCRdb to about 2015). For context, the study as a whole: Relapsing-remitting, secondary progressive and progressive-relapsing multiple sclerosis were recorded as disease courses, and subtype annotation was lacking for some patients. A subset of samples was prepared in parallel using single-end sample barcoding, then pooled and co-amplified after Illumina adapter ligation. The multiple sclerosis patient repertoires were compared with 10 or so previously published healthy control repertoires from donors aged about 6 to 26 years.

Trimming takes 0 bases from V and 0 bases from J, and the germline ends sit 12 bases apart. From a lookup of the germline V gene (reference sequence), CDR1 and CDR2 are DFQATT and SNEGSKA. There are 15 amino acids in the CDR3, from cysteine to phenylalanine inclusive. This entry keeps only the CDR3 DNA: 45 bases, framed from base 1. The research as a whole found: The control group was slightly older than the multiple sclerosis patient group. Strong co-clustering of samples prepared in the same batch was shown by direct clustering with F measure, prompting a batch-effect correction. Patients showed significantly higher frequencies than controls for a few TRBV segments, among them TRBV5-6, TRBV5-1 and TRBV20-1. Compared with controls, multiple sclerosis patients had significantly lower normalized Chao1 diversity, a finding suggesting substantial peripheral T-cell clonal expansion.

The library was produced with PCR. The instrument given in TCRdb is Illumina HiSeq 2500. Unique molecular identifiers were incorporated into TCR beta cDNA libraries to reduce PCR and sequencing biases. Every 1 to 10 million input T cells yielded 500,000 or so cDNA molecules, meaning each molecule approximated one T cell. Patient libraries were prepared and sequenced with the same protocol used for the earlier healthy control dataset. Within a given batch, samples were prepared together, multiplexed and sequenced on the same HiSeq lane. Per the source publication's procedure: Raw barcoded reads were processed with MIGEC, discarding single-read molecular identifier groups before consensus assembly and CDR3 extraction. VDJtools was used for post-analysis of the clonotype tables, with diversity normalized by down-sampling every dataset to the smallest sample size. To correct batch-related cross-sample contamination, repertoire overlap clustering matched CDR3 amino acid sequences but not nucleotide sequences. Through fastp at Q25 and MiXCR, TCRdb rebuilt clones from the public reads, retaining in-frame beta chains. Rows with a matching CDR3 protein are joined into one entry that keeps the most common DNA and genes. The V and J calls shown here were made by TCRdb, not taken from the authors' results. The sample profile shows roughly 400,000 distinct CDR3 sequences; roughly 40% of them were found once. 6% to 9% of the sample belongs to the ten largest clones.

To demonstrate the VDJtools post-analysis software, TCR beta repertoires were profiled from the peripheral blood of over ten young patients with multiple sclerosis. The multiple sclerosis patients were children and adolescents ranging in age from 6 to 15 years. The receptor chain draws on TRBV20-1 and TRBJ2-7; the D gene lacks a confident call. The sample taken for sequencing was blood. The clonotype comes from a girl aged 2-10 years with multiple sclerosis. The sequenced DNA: TGCAGTGCTAGAGATCTCCCGAAACACTCCTACGAGCAGTACTTC. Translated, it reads CSARDLPKHSYEQYF.